This T cell receptor beta chain was identified during a study of blood T cells in healthy people across ages. This clonotype was picked up a small number of times. Through a sample-barcoded 5' primer and a J-beta primer mix, a second PCR was run for roughly 6 to 12 cycles. Each CDR3 protein is one row after TCRdb ran MiXCR on the 5' RACE reads. The sample yields fewer than 1,200,000 distinct CDR3 sequences, around 27% seen once. In addition, the sample was reused for a study of T cells of mothers and their children.

The source material was blood. This clonotype originated in a girl aged 2 to 9 in good health.

The CDR3 spells CAISDRSEGHNEQFF. The CDR3 DNA reads as TGTGCCATCAGCGACAGGTCCGAGGGGCACAATGAGCAGTTCTTC. The V call is TRBV10-3, the J call TRBJ2-1, with a tentative D call TRBD1 (6 bases). Between the trimmed V and J ends, which lost 6 bases and 5 bases, there was a span of 17 bases. The V gene's germline CDR1 is ENHRY and CDR2 SYGVKD. This CDR3 is built from 15 residues.